The rows below give T cell receptor beta chains drawn from one sample of a study of cytomegalovirus exposure and HLA in healthy donors. Produced via immunoSEQ multiplex PCR; TCRdb's table is partial and in-frame only. The sample includes roughly 30,000 clones. Sample: PBMCs. These receptor sequences come from a middle-aged woman in good health and CMV-seropositive. CDR3s include the opening cysteine and the closing phenylalanine or tryptophan. D genes are given only for firm matches. Size is omitted from some rows. Given values are once, few, many or a class for expanded clones.

D gene	V gene	J gene	clone size	CDR3 DNA	CDR3 protein
NA	TRBV5-1	TRBJ2-1	NA	TGCGCCAGCAGCTTATCCAGCTCCTACAATGAGCAGTTCTTC	CASSLSSSYNEQFF
NA	TRBV4-2	TRBJ1-1	NA	TGTGCCAGCAGCCAGGACCTAAGGGACATCTGGACTGAAGCTTTCTTT	CASSQDLRDIWTEAFF
NA	TRBV7-2	TRBJ2-7	NA	TGTGCCAGCAGCTTAGGCGGGGACTACGAGCAGTACTTC	CASSLGGDYEQYF
NA	TRBV5-1	TRBJ1-5	NA	TGCGCCAGCAGCCCACTCCCCCAGCATTTT	CASSPLPQHF
NA	TRBV5-1	TRBJ2-1	NA	TGCGCCAGCAGCTTCGGCGGGACGGGTCTCAATGAGCAGTTCTTC	CASSFGGTGLNEQFF
NA	TRBV6-1	TRBJ1-5	NA	TGTGCCAGCAGTGACTATCAGCCCCAGCATTTT	CASSDYQPQHF
NA	TRBV9	TRBJ1-1	NA	TGTGCCAGCAGCTCACAAGGAGTGACTGAAGCTTTCTTT	CASSSQGVTEAFF
NA	TRBV30	TRBJ2-7	NA	TGTGCCTGGAGTGTCGGCAGGGACGAGCAGTACTTC	CAWSVGRDEQYF
NA	TRBV5-1	TRBJ1-4	NA	TGCGCCAGCAGCTTGGGGACAGCGGAAAAACTGTTTTTT	CASSLGTAEKLFF
TRBD2	TRBV25-1	TRBJ2-5	NA	TGTGCCAGCAGTGATACGTGGGGAGGGGAGACCCAGTACTTC	CASSDTWGGETQYF
NA	TRBV10-3	TRBJ1-2	NA	TGTGCCATCAGTGAGAGTAGGGGCTATGGCTACACCTTC	CAISESRGYGYTF
NA	TRBV29-1	TRBJ2-3	NA	TGCAGCGTTGCATGGGGGGGCACAGATACGCAGTATTTT	CSVAWGGTDTQYF
TRBD2	TRBV7-3	TRBJ2-2	NA	TGTGCCAGCAGCCGTACTAGCGGGAGTAGCGGGGAGCTGTTTTTT	CASSRTSGSSGELFF
NA	TRBV7-6	TRBJ2-3	NA	TGTGCCAGCAGCCCGATGGGCGGGGACCCAGATACGCAGTATTTT	CASSPMGGDPDTQYF
NA	TRBV5-1	TRBJ2-1	NA	TGCGCCAGCAGCTGGGACTTCTCGGATGAGCAGTTCTTC	CASSWDFSDEQFF
TRBD1	TRBV2	TRBJ1-1	NA	TGTGCCAGCAGTGAAGGGAGACAGGGCACTGAAGCTTTCTTT	CASSEGRQGTEAFF
TRBD1	TRBV10-3	TRBJ1-1	NA	TGTGCCATCAGTGAGCGGACAGGGCGGATTGAAGCTTTCTTT	CAISERTGRIEAFF
TRBD2	TRBV6-1	TRBJ2-2	NA	TGTGCCAGCAGTGCATCAGGACTAGCGGACACCGGGGAGCTGTTTTTT	CASSASGLADTGELFF
TRBD1	TRBV6-5	TRBJ1-1	NA	TGTGCCAGCAGTTACGAGGGGACAGTGCTGACTGAAGCTTTCTTT	CASSYEGTVLTEAFF
NA	TRBV5-4	TRBJ2-3	NA	TGTGCCAGCAGCTTGTTGACCATGGGCACGGCGGATACGCAGTATTTT	CASSLLTMGTADTQYF
TRBD2	TRBV15	TRBJ2-1	NA	TGTGCCACCAGCACTCGCCGTAGCGGGATGACTTGGGATGAGCAGTTCTTC	CATSTRRSGMTWDEQFF
TRBD1	TRBV27	TRBJ1-2	NA	TGTGCCAGCAGTTTATCGTCCGGACAGGGGGCTGACTATGGCTACACCTTC	CASSLSSGQGADYGYTF
TRBD2	TRBV7-6	TRBJ2-3	NA	TGTGCCAGCAGCTTAGGCGGGAGTATGGATACGCAGTATTTT	CASSLGGSMDTQYF
TRBD2	TRBV27	TRBJ2-3	NA	TGTGCCAGCAGTTTTAGGAGGGAGCGGGGGGATACGCAGTATTTT	CASSFRRERGDTQYF
NA	TRBV29-1	TRBJ2-6	NA	TGCAGCGTTGGGACTCTTGGGGCCAACGTCCTGACTTTC	CSVGTLGANVLTF
NA	TRBV2	TRBJ1-2	medium-sized	TGTGCCAGCAGTGTAAGGCAAGGACTCTATGGCTACACCTTC	CASSVRQGLYGYTF
NA	TRBV18	TRBJ1-1	NA	TGTGCCAGCTCTCAAACCCGGGGGGCGGGCACTGAAGCTTTCTTT	CASSQTRGAGTEAFF
NA	TRBV6-5	TRBJ2-1	NA	TGTGCCAGCAGTTACTCGATTAGGGTAGCGGACAATGAGCAGTTCTTC	CASSYSIRVADNEQFF
TRBD1	TRBV4-3	TRBJ2-1	NA	TGCGCCAGCAGCCAAGATGTCGGGACAGTACCCCAGAACAATGAGCAGTTCTTC	CASSQDVGTVPQNNEQFF
TRBD2	TRBV4-1	TRBJ2-7	NA	TGCGCCAGCAGCTCAAGGGGGAGCGGGAGTACCGAGCAGTACTTC	CASSSRGSGSTEQYF
NA	TRBV30	TRBJ1-2	NA	TGTGCCTGGAGGCACCCAGGGGTAGCTGGCTACACCTTC	CAWRHPGVAGYTF
NA	TRBV9	TRBJ2-7	NA	TGTGCCAGCAGCGTATATGGAGGAGCCTACGAGCAGTACTTC	CASSVYGGAYEQYF
TRBD1	TRBV5-4	TRBJ1-1	NA	TGTGCCAGCAGCCCTGACAGGGGAGGCGAAGCTTTCTTT	CASSPDRGGEAFF
NA	TRBV9	TRBJ2-5	NA	TGTGCCAGCAGCCCTCAAGGGAGCCAAGAGACCCAGTACTTC	CASSPQGSQETQYF
NA	TRBV7-8	TRBJ2-2	medium-sized	TGTGCCAGCAACCACGGGAGTACTGGTCCCGGGGAGCTGTTTTTT	CASNHGSTGPGELFF
NA	TRBV5-6	TRBJ2-3	NA	TGTGCCAGCAGCGCCACTACCTCTAGCGAGGCAGATACGCAGTATTTT	CASSATTSSEADTQYF
TRBD2	TRBV4-1	TRBJ2-5	NA	TGCGCCAGCAGCCCTTATCCAATAGCGGGAGGAGGCGAGACCCAGTACTTC	CASSPYPIAGGGETQYF
TRBD1	TRBV9	TRBJ2-7	NA	TGTGCCAGCAGTCAGACAGGGGGCGCCTACGAGCAGTACTTC	CASSQTGGAYEQYF
NA	TRBV1	TRBJ2-1	NA	TGCACCAGCAGCCAAGAGGTCGCTAGCAACATTTTCGGCCGTCGGGCTGAGCAGTTCTTC	CTSSQEVASNIFGRRAEQFF
NA	TRBV18	TRBJ2-1	NA	TGTGCCAGCTCACCCTCAACTCCCGGGAGTGAGCAGTTCTTC	CASSPSTPGSEQFF
TRBD2	TRBV4-2	TRBJ2-1	NA	TGTGCCAGCAGCCGCGGACTAGCGGGATTTGCTGAGCAGTTCTTC	CASSRGLAGFAEQFF
NA	TRBV30	TRBJ2-3	NA	TGTGCCTGGAGTCAGGACTACACAGATACGCAGTATTTT	CAWSQDYTDTQYF
TRBD2	TRBV5-3	TRBJ2-5	NA	TGTGCCAGAAGCTCCGCCGGACTAGCCGATAAAGAGACCCAGTACTTC	CARSSAGLADKETQYF
NA	TRBV5-6	TRBJ2-7	NA	TGTGCCAGCAGCTTGAGTTTGGCAGGGGCTTACTACGAGCAGTACTTC	CASSLSLAGAYYEQYF
NA	TRBV7-2	TRBJ1-1	NA	TGTGCCAGCAGCTTAGGGAATGGGCCCACTGAAGCTTTCTTT	CASSLGNGPTEAFF
TRBD1	TRBV5-1	TRBJ2-7	NA	TGCGCCAGCAGCACCTCCCGGGACAGGGGGTCCTACGAGCAGTACTTC	CASSTSRDRGSYEQYF
TRBD1	TRBV14	TRBJ2-6	NA	TGTGCCAGCAGCCACTACACCGGGACAGGGATAGTGGGGGCCAACGTCCTGACTTTC	CASSHYTGTGIVGANVLTF
NA	TRBV9	TRBJ1-1	NA	TGTGCCAGCAGCCCCATGGCAGGGAACACTGAAGCTTTCTTT	CASSPMAGNTEAFF
NA	TRBV11-1	TRBJ1-1	NA	TGTGCCAGCAGCTTACTCCGGGGGGGAAGAGCTTTCTTT	CASSLLRGGRAFF
TRBD2	TRBV6-5	TRBJ2-7	NA	TGTGCCAGCAGTTACTCCTCTAGCGGGAAATCCTACGAGCAGTACTTC	CASSYSSSGKSYEQYF
NA	TRBV7-9	TRBJ2-3	NA	TGTGCCAGCAGCTTAGATGGGAGTGGCACAGATACGCAGTATTTT	CASSLDGSGTDTQYF
NA	TRBV10-3	TRBJ1-2	NA	TGTGCCATCAGTGATGAGGGTGGCTACACCTTC	CAISDEGGYTF
NA	TRBV4-1	TRBJ2-3	NA	TGCGCCAGCAGCTTCAGCGTCTCCGGCACAGATACGCAGTATTTT	CASSFSVSGTDTQYF
NA	TRBV27	TRBJ1-4	NA	TGTGCCAGCAGGACTACGGGGGCTAATGAAAAACTGTTTTTT	CASRTTGANEKLFF
NA	TRBV2	TRBJ1-1	NA	TGTGCCAGCACCGAACAAAGGAACACTGAAGCTTTCTTT	CASTEQRNTEAFF
NA	TRBV20-1	TRBJ1-2	NA	TGCAGTGCTAGAGGGGCAGTTGGCTACACCTTC	CSARGAVGYTF
TRBD2	TRBV19	TRBJ2-1	NA	TGTGCCAGTAGAGGACTAGCGGGAGGGCGTAATGAGCAGTTCTTC	CASRGLAGGRNEQFF